The 13 T cell receptor beta chains below were found in one sample sequenced in a study of cytomegalovirus exposure and HLA in healthy donors (dated by TCRdb to about 2017). Libraries were made using the immunoSEQ multiplex PCR assay. For the multiplex PCR, a mixture combining 60 forward primers for TCR Vbeta segments and 13 reverse primers for TCR Jbeta segments was used. TCRdb stores this immuneACCESS table with in-frame sequences only. Part of the clones is absent; in the studies checked, under half of the shortfall reflects unresolved V genes, and no reason is known for the rest. In all, the sample holds around 150,000 clones, and 76% of those were seen once. The biggest ten clones account for 3% to 3.5% of the sample. Sequencing was done on a sample of PBMCs. The receptors here all came from a man between 35 and 55 years old in good health and CMV-seronegative.

The chain has TRBV28 and TRBJ2-6; 7 bases are a match to TRBD1. Germline loops: CDR1 MDHEN, CDR2 SYDVKM. This CDR3 contains 16 residues. Trimming took 5 bases from V and 2 from J; bases not matched to a gene: 6. The CDR3 sequence is CASSEWTGTGANVLTF. CDR3 sequence (DNA): TGTGCCAGCAGTGAATGGACAGGAACTGGGGCCAACGTCCTGACTTTC.

The V and J genes are TRBV6-1 and TRBJ1-5; D may be TRBD1 (6 bases). Trimming cost V 4 bases and J 7 bases, with 20 bases left between them. This CDR3 contains 16 residues. The germline gives CDR1 MNHNS, CDR2 SASEGT. The CDR3 DNA is TGTGCCAGCAGTGTCCGAGGGCCAGGGGCAGGCCAGCCCCAGCATTTT. This encodes CASSVRGPGAGQPQHF.

This clone was observed a few times. The chain links TRBV28 to TRBJ2-7; D gene unclear. From germline, CDR1 is MDHEN and CDR2 SYDVKM. V lost 5 bases and J 2 bases, leaving 16 bases between the germline ends. This CDR3 is 15 amino acids long. In nucleotides, the CDR3 is TGTGCCAGCAGTACCCTAGTGCCGGCCACCTACGAGCAGTACTTC. It yields the protein CASSTLVPATYEQYF.

The CDR3 nucleotides read TGTGCCAGCAGCTTCGACAGTTATGGCTACACCTTC. It codes for CASSFDSYGYTF. The rearrangement joins TRBV7-2 to TRBJ1-2, with D maybe TRBD1 (5 bases). This CDR3 contains 12 residues. Germline V gene sequence: CDR1 SGHTA, CDR2 FQGNSA. V was trimmed by 3 bases and J by 5 bases, leaving 7 bases between them.

The chain couples TRBV19 to TRBJ2-3; 7 bases agree with TRBD1. V trimming: 3 bases; J trimming: 9 bases; junction bases outside the gene matches: 9. The CDR3 runs 14 residues. From germline, CDR1 is LNHDA and CDR2 SQIVND (reference sequence). CDR3 in DNA: TGTGCCAGTAGTATTGCGCGAGGGGGCGACACGCAGTATTTT. Its translation: CASSIARGGDTQYF.

V is TRBV4-1 and J is TRBJ2-6; a weak D match, TRBD2 (7 bases). V shed 4 bases and J shed 2 bases, with 12 bases lying between them. The CDR3 covers 16 residues. The germline CDR1 and CDR2 sequences are MGHRA and YSYEKL. The CDR3 loop reads CASSPGRGAGANVLTF. The CDR3 nucleotides read TGCGCCAGCAGCCCGGGGAGGGGGGCTGGGGCCAACGTCCTGACTTTC.

The V call is TRBV9, the J call TRBJ2-7; 11 nucleotides align to TRBD1. The CDR3 covers 15 residues. The V and J ends lost 4 bases and 5 bases, in that order; junction bases with no gene match: 8. Germline values: CDR1 SGDLS, CDR2 YYNGEE. The CDR3 DNA reads TGTGCCAGCAGCAGGACGGGACAGGGGGTCGACGAGCAGTACTTC. Translated: CASSRTGQGVDEQYF.

The rearrangement uses TRBV4-3 and TRBJ2-3; 9 bases match TRBD1. This CDR3 is 17 amino acids long. Losses at the gene ends were 1 base for V and 3 bases for J; bases not matched to a gene: 8. From germline, CDR1 is LGHNA and CDR2 YSLEER. CDR3 DNA sequence: TGCGCCAGCAGCCAAGTAGGTTTGGGACAGGGAACAGATACGCAGTATTTT. Its protein product is CASSQVGLGQGTDTQYF.

The rearrangement uses TRBV7-2 and TRBJ2-5; 9 positions match TRBD1. J was trimmed by 5 bases and V by 5 bases; bases with no gene match: 6. The CDR3 loop spans 14 amino acids. The germline V gene has CDR1 SGHTA and CDR2 FQGNSA. This chain's CDR3 is CASSPDRGWETQYF. CDR3 coding DNA: TGTGCCAGCAGCCCGGACAGGGGCTGGGAGACCCAGTACTTC.

The chain employs TRBV6-5 and TRBJ2-5; D is possibly TRBD1 (6 bases). The V and J ends lost 6 bases and 0 bases respectively, with 11 bases between them. This CDR3 contains 14 residues. The germline gives CDR1 MNHEY, CDR2 SVGAGI. This CDR3 reads CASSQGPYQETQYF. CDR3 in DNA: TGTGCCAGCAGCCAGGGGCCGTACCAAGAGACCCAGTACTTC.

This clone was seen a handful of times. CDR3: CASSLVSSGKLYEQYF. DNA of the CDR3: TGTGCCAGCAGCTTAGTCTCCAGCGGGAAACTCTACGAGCAGTACTTC. The V gene is TRBV7-2, the J gene TRBJ2-7, with 7 bases identical to TRBD2. Germline trimming cut 1 base from V and 3 bases from J; bases unmatched to any gene: 9. The CDR3 is 16 amino acids. The germline V gene has CDR1 SGHTA and CDR2 FQGNSA.

V and J are TRBV7-9 and TRBJ2-4, with TRBD2 identical over 7 bases. Looked up from germline, CDR1 is SEHNR and CDR2 is FQNEAQ (reference sequence). After removal of 5 bases from V and 0 bases from J, the junction contained 7 bases not matched to a gene. The CDR3 sequence is 16 residues long. In DNA form, the CDR3 reads TGTGCCAGCAGCCCCTGGGGGGGTCTAGCCAAAAACATTCAGTACTTC. Its translation: CASSPWGGLAKNIQYF.

This chain joins TRBV19 and TRBJ1-2; D unresolved. The germline CDR1 and CDR2 sequences are LNHDA and SQIVND (reference sequence). V was clipped by 4 bases and J by 3 bases, with 12 bases between them. There are 14 residues in the CDR3. In DNA form, the CDR3 reads TGTGCCAGTAGTACGGGGTCAGGAGACTATGGCTACACCTTC. It is translated as CASSTGSGDYGYTF. Using reference TRBV19 and TRBJ1-2 for the parts outside the CDR3, the full variable domain is DGGITQSPKYLFRKEGQNVTLSCEQNLNHDAMYWYRQDPGQGLRLIYYSQIVNDFQKGDIAEGYSVSREKKESFPLTVTSAQKNPTAFYLCASSTGSGDYGYTFGSGTRLTVV.